This TCR beta chain came from a study of beta chain features in type 1 diabetes. Findings and caveats of the study: Junctions at VDJ sites from type 1 diabetes patients had fewer insertions and more deletions.

The germline V gene encodes CDR1 SGHNT and CDR2 YYREEE (reference sequence). CDR3 length: 13 residues. V shed 4 bases and J shed 3 bases, with 11 bases lying between them. Every isolated RNA sample was fully reverse transcribed, so sequencing captured expressed TCRB transcripts. Naive, central memory and regulatory T cell samples averaged around 3.3 million reads. Only in-frame clones appear in the TCRdb table, and some are missing; sequencing was by immunoSEQ multiplex PCR. This sample has just over 600,000 clones, with roughly a sixth found just once. A few counts support this clone. Its antigen is currently unknown.

This TCR was recovered from a man between 18 and 29 years old in good health. The chain has TRBV5-4 and TRBJ2-7; D call uncertain. The sample taken for sequencing was naive CD4+ T cells from blood. Here the CDR3 reads CASSIDSFYEQYF. The CDR3 DNA reads TGTGCCAGCAGCATTGACTCCTTCTACGAGCAGTACTTC.